The rows below give T cell receptor beta chains drawn from one sample of a study of CD8 T cells in Susac syndrome. TCRdb itself ran the immunoSEQ multiplex PCR reads through MiXCR, one entry per CDR3 protein. The table includes some 300,000 distinct CDR3 sequences, about nine tenths detected once. Sequenced input: CD8+ T cells from PBMCs. The receptors derive from a human donor with multiple sclerosis. CDR3s include the opening cysteine and the closing phenylalanine or tryptophan. D genes are given only for firm matches. For some rows the clone size is stated as once, few or many, or as a class when expanded; others skip it.

.	.	TRBV7-9	TRBJ2-1	CATRKDEQFF	TGTGCCACTCGTAAGGATGAGCAGTTCTTC
.	.	TRBV7-9	TRBJ2-3	CASSSGVLTDTQYF	TGTGCCAGCAGCTCTGGGGTACTCACAGATACGCAGTATTTT
.	.	TRBV20-1	TRBJ1-3	CSARDGAGWNTIYF	TGCAGTGCTAGAGATGGAGCCGGGTGGAACACCATATATTTT
.	.	TRBV6-5	TRBJ2-2	CASSYYRVPNTGELFF	TGTGCCAGCAGTTACTATCGAGTACCCAACACCGGGGAGCTGTTTTTT
TRBD1	.	TRBV7-2	TRBJ1-2	CASSDHRGPTYGYTF	TGTGCCAGCAGCGATCACAGGGGGCCCACCTATGGCTACACCTTC
.	.	TRBV6-5	TRBJ2-7	CASSYTRVSTYEQYF	TGTGCCAGCAGTTACACCAGGGTTTCCACCTACGAGCAGTACTTC
TRBD1	.	TRBV7-9	TRBJ1-2	CASSQGQLFGDTF	TGTGCCAGCAGCCAGGGACAGCTCTTTGGCGACACCTTC
.	.	TRBV7-9	TRBJ1-2	CASSGVEGAGYGYTF	TGTGCCAGCAGCGGTGTTGAAGGGGCAGGCTATGGCTACACCTTC
.	.	TRBV3-1	TRBJ1-4	CASRDRPNEKLFF	TGTGCCAGCAGGGACAGACCTAATGAAAAACTGTTTTTT
.	.	TRBV29-1	TRBJ1-2	CSVEAETGGYTF	TGCAGCGTTGAAGCGGAAACAGGGGGCTACACCTTC
.	.	TRBV27	TRBJ1-1	CASSFLDTGQEAFF	TGTGCCAGCAGTTTCCTCGACACGGGGCAAGAAGCTTTCTTT
.	.	TRBV4-1	TRBJ2-7	CASSQVMGEQYF	TGCGCCAGCAGTCAAGTAATGGGGGAGCAGTACTTC
.	few	TRBV5-4	TRBJ2-7	CASSFQHYEQYF	TGTGCCAGCAGCTTCCAACACTACGAGCAGTACTTC
TRBD1	.	TRBV7-2	TRBJ2-7	CASSLTRLDRLSSYEQYF	TGTGCCAGCAGCCTCACTCGCTTGGACAGGCTCAGCTCCTACGAGCAGTACTTC
TRBD1	.	TRBV28	TRBJ2-7	CASSLIGTGPGEQYF	TGTGCCAGCAGTTTGATAGGGACAGGGCCCGGGGAGCAGTACTTC
TRBD2	few	TRBV5-4	TRBJ2-3	CASSLTSGGRTDTQYF	TGTGCCAGCAGCCTCACTAGCGGGGGTCGCACAGATACGCAGTATTTT
TRBD1	.	TRBV13	TRBJ2-7	CASSSTGGAGYEQYF	TGTGCCAGCAGCTCCACAGGGGGCGCGGGCTACGAGCAGTACTTC
.	.	TRBV29-1	TRBJ1-2	CSVEASNYGYTF	TGCAGCGTTGAGGCCAGTAACTATGGCTACACCTTC
.	.	TRBV7-2	TRBJ2-5	CASSLSRVGQETQYF	TGTGCCAGCAGCCTCAGTCGTGTCGGACAAGAGACCCAGTACTTC
.	.	TRBV19	TRBJ1-1	CASSIIGGVEAFF	TGTGCCAGTAGTATAATCGGAGGGGTCGAAGCTTTCTTT
TRBD2	.	TRBV7-2	TRBJ2-2	CASSSSGYTGELFF	TGTGCCAGCAGCTCTAGCGGATACACCGGGGAGCTGTTTTTT
.	.	TRBV5-5	TRBJ1-1	CASSLGDNTEAFF	TGTGCCAGCAGCTTGGGAGATAACACTGAAGCTTTCTTT
.	once	TRBV5-6	TRBJ1-1	CASSPQGFRPEAFF	TGTGCCAGCAGCCCTCAGGGGTTTAGACCTGAAGCTTTCTTT
.	.	TRBV7-9	TRBJ1-5	CASSLGAGGNQPQHF	TGTGCCAGCAGCTTAGGGGCAGGGGGCAATCAGCCCCAGCATTTT
TRBD2	.	TRBV7-2	TRBJ2-3	CASSFFLADLTDTQYF	TGTGCCAGCAGCTTCTTTCTAGCGGACCTCACAGATACGCAGTATTTT
.	.	TRBV27	TRBJ2-7	CASSLAGASYEQYF	TGTGCCAGCAGTCTGGCAGGGGCCTCCTACGAGCAGTACTTC
TRBD1	.	TRBV5-4	TRBJ1-2	CASSPEWAGQGGRGYTF	TGTGCCAGCAGCCCAGAATGGGCAGGACAGGGCGGTCGCGGCTACACCTTC
.	.	TRBV7-9	TRBJ1-1	CASSSGRNEAFF	TGTGCCAGCAGCTCGGGGAGAAATGAAGCTTTCTTT
TRBD1	.	TRBV4-2	TRBJ2-1	CASRDRGYNEQFF	TGTGCCAGCCGGGACAGGGGGTACAATGAGCAGTTCTTC
.	.	TRBV5-1	TRBJ1-6	CASSLFGTLGADSPLHF	TGCGCCAGCAGCTTGTTTGGGACACTGGGGGCGGATTCACCCCTCCACTTT
.	.	TRBV9	TRBJ2-7	CASSGSSEAPYEQYF	TGTGCCAGCAGCGGGTCTAGCGAGGCACCCTACGAGCAGTACTTC
.	once	TRBV14	TRBJ2-1	CASSPVTGLYNEQFF	TGTGCCAGCAGCCCAGTTACGGGGCTCTACAATGAGCAGTTCTTC
TRBD1	few	TRBV6-5	TRBJ2-7	CASSYPKQGAAYEQYF	TGTGCCAGCAGTTACCCAAAACAGGGGGCTGCCTACGAGCAGTACTTC
.	once	TRBV15	TRBJ1-2	CATSRDYRDTNYGYTF	TGTGCCACCAGCAGAGATTACCGGGACACGAACTATGGCTACACCTTC
TRBD2	.	TRBV4-2	TRBJ2-3	CASSQEKGGGATDTQYF	TGTGCCAGCAGCCAAGAAAAAGGCGGGGGGGCCACAGATACGCAGTATTTT
TRBD1	.	TRBV6-2/TRBV6-3	TRBJ1-5	CASSVQGERNQPQHF	TGTGCCAGCAGTGTCCAGGGGGAACGCAATCAGCCCCAGCATTTT
.	.	TRBV4-1	TRBJ1-1	CASSQERGLDTEAFF	TGCGCCAGCAGCCAAGAACGGGGTTTGGACACTGAAGCTTTCTTT
.	.	TRBV30	TRBJ2-3	CAWSVTGPDTQYF	TGTGCCTGGAGTGTAACAGGACCAGATACGCAGTATTTT
.	once	TRBV28	TRBJ1-1	CASRALTADEAFF	TGTGCCAGCAGGGCCCTGACAGCGGATGAAGCTTTCTTT
TRBD2	.	TRBV5-1	TRBJ2-5	CASSFGVAGGEETQYF	TGCGCCAGCAGCTTCGGGGTAGCGGGGGGTGAAGAGACCCAGTACTTC
.	few	TRBV29-1	TRBJ1-2	CSVEGTSFSGYGYTF	TGCAGCGTTGAAGGAACCTCCTTTTCGGGCTATGGCTACACCTTC
.	.	TRBV23-1	TRBJ1-2	CASSQRQLIYGYTF	TGCGCCAGCAGTCAACGGCAGCTCATCTATGGCTACACCTTC
.	few	TRBV21-1	TRBJ2-7	CASSPSPCEQYF	TGTGCCAGCAGCCCTTCCCCTTGCGAGCAGTACTTC
.	.	TRBV27	TRBJ1-1	CASSLSVLNTEAFF	TGTGCCAGCAGTTTATCTGTCCTGAACACTGAAGCTTTCTTT
TRBD1	.	TRBV28	TRBJ1-2	CASSFGQGNYGYTF	TGTGCCAGCAGTTTCGGACAGGGGAACTATGGCTACACCTTC
.	.	TRBV5-1	TRBJ2-7	CASSLVPELVAYEQYF	TGCGCCAGCAGCTTGGTTCCGGAATTGGTGGCCTACGAGCAGTACTTC
.	.	TRBV24-1	TRBJ2-2	CATSDFRATGELFF	TGTGCCACCAGTGATTTTCGGGCGACCGGGGAGCTGTTTTTT
TRBD2	.	TRBV10-3	TRBJ2-5	CATGPGLAEETQYF	TGTGCCACCGGTCCCGGACTAGCGGAAGAGACCCAGTACTTC
TRBD2	.	TRBV29-1	TRBJ2-7	CSVAPTVPWTSGSIEQYF	TGCAGCGTTGCCCCGACAGTTCCTTGGACTAGCGGGAGCATCGAGCAGTACTTC